A single sample gave rise to the 30 T cell receptor beta chains below, sequenced in a study of naive and memory T cell subsets. Study observations and caveats: Naive repertoires, especially CD8, held a few larger clonotypes, possibly memory cells re-expressing CD45RA.

Two oligonucleotides, mixed equimolar, formed the beta constant-region primer covering TRBC1 and TRBC2. Four rounds of PCR amplified the ligated cDNA using nested alpha and beta constant-region primers plus SP2. TCRdb redid the calling of the UMI-ligation and nested PCR reads with MiXCR, one entry per CDR3 protein. The repertoire consists of approximately 100,000 distinct CDR3 sequences, with about 14% occurring once and the leading ten covering around 2.8%. For these TCRs, the target antigens are not known. Sequencing input: naive CD8+ T cells from blood. These receptor sequences come from a human donor in good health.

This chain uses TRBV28 with TRBJ2-2; possibly TRBD2 for D (7 bases). Deletions cut 1 base from V and 6 bases from J, with 12 bases between. Looked up from germline, CDR1 is MDHEN and CDR2 is SYDVKM. The CDR3 contains 15 residues. The CDR3 here is CASSLSWGGSGELFF. CDR3 nucleotides: TGTGCCAGCAGTTTATCGTGGGGGGGCTCCGGGGAGCTGTTTTTT.

CDR3 DNA sequence: TGTGCCAGCAGCCAAGCGGGCGAATACGAGCAGTACTTC. Translating it yields CASSQAGEYEQYF. The V and J genes are TRBV14 and TRBJ2-7; D remains ambiguous. The germline V gene has CDR1 SGHDN and CDR2 FVKESK. This CDR3 contains 13 residues. V lost 1 base, J lost 4 bases, and 8 bases lay in between.

This chain uses TRBV20-1 with TRBJ1-1, with D uncertain. Germline V gene lookup returns CDR1 DFQATT and CDR2 SNEGSKA (reference sequence). The CDR3 spans 11 residues. Trimming left V 3 bases short and J 8 bases short, with 10 bases between. The CDR3 loop reads CSASHPAEAFF. The CDR3 DNA reads TGCAGTGCTAGTCATCCGGCCGAAGCTTTCTTT.

This clonotype has at least ten counts. V gene TRBV7-8 combines with J gene TRBJ2-1, with 8 bases matching TRBD2. This CDR3 spans 14 amino acids. Germline V gives CDR1 SGHVS, CDR2 FQNEAQ. V lost 4 bases to trimming and J lost 13 bases; unmatched junction nucleotides: 12. The CDR3 protein is CASSYREGGIGQFF. The CDR3, as DNA: TGTGCCAGCAGCTACCGGGAGGGGGGGATTGGACAGTTCTTC.

This clonotype turned up a few times. This sequence joins TRBV4-2 and TRBJ2-2; 10 nucleotides match TRBD2. CDR1 and CDR2 from the germline V gene are LGHNA and YNFKEQ. This CDR3 has 16 residues. Trimming at V came to 5 bases and at J to 6 bases, leaving 9 bases not matched to a gene. The DNA for the CDR3 is TGTGCCAGCAGCTACGTATCAGCGGGGGGGCCCGGGGAGCTGTTTTTT. Its translation: CASSYVSAGGPGELFF.

In its sample, this clonotype was seen a few times. The V gene is TRBV4-3, the J gene TRBJ2-3; TRBD2 might be the D (6 bases). Germline-derived CDR1 and CDR2 are LGHNA and YSLEER. CDR3 length: 16 amino acids. With 0 bases removed from V and 2 bases from J, the gap between germline ends came to 12 bases. The CDR3 DNA follows: TGCGCCAGCAGCCAAGACGCGGGGACGAACACAGATACGCAGTATTTT. It codes for CASSQDAGTNTDTQYF.

This clonotype was picked up a small number of times. The chain recombines TRBV27 with TRBJ2-7, with D tentatively TRBD1 or TRBD2 (5 bases each). V was clipped by 2 bases and J by 5 bases, with 13 bases between them. The germline V gene has CDR1 MNHEY and CDR2 SMNVEV (reference sequence). The CDR3 is 14 amino acids. The CDR3, as DNA: TGTGCCAGCAGTTTAAGTGTCGTGGGGGACGAGCAGTACTTC. Protein sequence: CASSLSVVGDEQYF.

The chain recombines TRBV6-2 or TRBV6-3 with TRBJ2-7; D remains unclear. Trimming left V 1 base short and J 7 bases short, with 11 bases between. CDR3 length equals 13 residues. Germline V gives CDR1 MNHEY, CDR2 SVGEGT. This chain's CDR3 is CASSYWSSREQYF. CDR3 nucleotide sequence: TGTGCCAGCAGTTACTGGTCTTCTCGGGAGCAGTACTTC.

The rearrangement uses TRBV2 and TRBJ1-2; 12 bases are a match to TRBD1. The CDR3 is made up of 17 amino acids. Germline values: CDR1 SNHLY, CDR2 FYNNEI. V lost 7 bases to trimming and J lost 6 bases; unmatched junction nucleotides: 15. CDR3 residues: CASTRRDRGQNQHGYTF. The DNA of the CDR3 is TGTGCCAGCACCCGACGGGACAGGGGGCAAAATCAGCATGGCTACACCTTC.

This clonotype was detected many times. The chain joins TRBV28 to TRBJ1-2; D remains unclear. The ends were cut back, 6 bases at V and 5 bases at J, with 19 bases in the middle. The CDR3 is 15 amino acids. Germline V CDR1 and CDR2: MDHEN, SYDVKM. The CDR3 loop is CASRARIATMYGYTF. The CDR3 DNA is TGTGCCAGCAGGGCCAGAATCGCCACAATGTATGGCTACACCTTC.

This clonotype was seen ten or more times. The chain carries TRBV6-5 and TRBJ2-7; D may match TRBD1 or TRBD2 (5 bases each). The CDR3 contains 11 residues. V lost 6 bases, J lost 7 bases, and 10 bases lay in between. The germline CDR1 and CDR2 sequences are MNHEY and SVGAGI. The CDR3 spells CASSPWGEQYF. CDR3 in DNA: TGTGCCAGCAGCCCCTGGGGGGAGCAGTACTTC.

This clonotype appeared a few times. V gene TRBV20-1 combines with J gene TRBJ2-1; TRBD2 matches at 7 bases. The CDR3 length is 11 residues. Trimming cost V 3 bases and J 9 bases; bases outside gene matches: 2. Germline V gene data show CDR1 as DFQATT and CDR2 as SNEGSKA (reference sequence). CDR3: CSARSGVEQFF. The CDR3 DNA follows: TGCAGTGCTAGGAGCGGGGTTGAGCAGTTCTTC.

Only a few counts were recorded for this clonotype. V is TRBV29-1 and J is TRBJ2-7, with D maybe TRBD2 (5 bases). The V gene's germline CDR1 is SQVTM and CDR2 ANQGSEA. The CDR3 loop spans 12 amino acids. V was pared by 2 bases and J by 2 bases, with 7 bases between. CDR3 in DNA: TGCAGCGTTGAATACGGGGCCTACGAGCAGTACTTC. It encodes CSVEYGAYEQYF.

This clonotype was counted between two and nine times. CDR3 bases: TGCGCCAGCAGCCAACCTGGACAGGGGCCGGGCTATGGCTACACCTTC. This sequence encodes CASSQPGQGPGYGYTF. J is TRBJ1-2 and V is TRBV4-1; 9 bases fit TRBD1. The CDR3 extends over 16 amino acids. Trimming at V came to 2 bases and at J to 4 bases, leaving 8 bases not matched to a gene. The germline CDR1 and CDR2 sequences are MGHRA and YSYEKL.

Many counts were recorded for this clonotype. The chain carries TRBV20-1 and TRBJ2-1; D gene uncertain. The germline CDR1 and CDR2 sequences are DFQATT and SNEGSKA (reference sequence). CDR3 length: 12 residues. The ends were cut back, 4 bases at V and 4 bases at J, with 8 bases in the middle. For the CDR3, the DNA is TGCAGTGCTACTACAGTATACAATGAGCAGTTCTTC. Translation gives CSATTVYNEQFF.

This sequence joins TRBV7-2 and TRBJ2-2; 7 positions match TRBD2. V lost 4 bases and J lost 0; bases outside the gene matches: 2. CDR3 length: 15 residues. Germline CDR1 reads SGHTA; CDR2 reads FQGNSA. CDR3 DNA: TGTGCCAGCAGCTCCGGGACTACGAACACCGGGGAGCTGTTTTTT. This encodes CASSSGTTNTGELFF.

This rearrangement joins TRBV11-2 to TRBJ2-3; 8 bases map to TRBD2. With 5 bases clipped from V and 4 bases from J, the junction kept 8 bases outside the gene matches. Per germline, CDR1 SGHAT and CDR2 FQNNGV. The CDR3 length is 15 residues. Here the CDR3 reads CASSPSGGSADTQYF. DNA for the CDR3: TGTGCCAGCAGCCCGTCGGGGGGGAGCGCAGATACGCAGTATTTT.

This clonotype occurred a few times. V is TRBV28 and J is TRBJ1-1; a weak D match, TRBD1 (5 bases). In germline, CDR1 is MDHEN, CDR2 SYDVKM. CDR3 length: 14 residues. V lost 3 bases and J lost 6, with 14 bases in between. DNA of the CDR3: TGTGCCAGCAGTTTCCGGACAATAGGAGCTGAAGCTTTCTTT. Amino acid sequence: CASSFRTIGAEAFF.

This clonotype appeared many times. J is TRBJ2-7 and V is TRBV7-8, with 12 bases fitting TRBD2. The CDR3 consists of 13 residues. The V and J ends lost 7 bases and 5 bases, in that order; junction bases with no gene match: 3. Germline V lookup: CDR1 SGHVS, CDR2 FQNEAQ. CDR3 sequence: CASTRTSGDEQYF. DNA for the CDR3: TGTGCCAGCACCCGGACTAGCGGGGACGAGCAGTACTTC.

This clonotype has more than one count but fewer than ten. V and J are TRBV29-1 and TRBJ2-7; the D is unclear. Trimming stripped 4 bases from V and 0 bases from J, with 7 bases between. There are 12 residues in the CDR3. From germline, CDR1 is SQVTM and CDR2 ANQGSEA. CDR3 sequence: CSVVGSSYEQYF. CDR3 DNA: TGCAGCGTTGTCGGGTCCTCCTACGAGCAGTACTTC.

This clonotype was counted between two and nine times. The rearrangement uses TRBV5-1 and TRBJ2-2; TRBD1 aligns across 8 bases. Germline V CDR1 and CDR2: SGHRS, YFSETQ. This CDR3 has 14 amino acids. Trimming at V came to 0 bases and at J to 6 bases, leaving 1 base not matched to a gene. CDR3 in amino acids: CASSLAGGSGELFF. The CDR3 DNA sequence: TGCGCCAGCAGCTTGGCAGGGGGCTCCGGGGAGCTGTTTTTT.

This clonotype was seen a handful of times. The rearrangement joins TRBV5-6 to TRBJ2-5; 9 nucleotides line up with TRBD1. This CDR3 spans 18 amino acids. With 2 bases clipped from V and 5 bases from J, the junction kept 16 bases outside the gene matches. Germline V gene sequence: CDR1 SGHDT, CDR2 YYEEEE. The CDR3 DNA reads as TGTGCCAGCAGCTTCTTTCAGCTTCGAGACAGGGGGGGGGAGACCCAGTACTTC. Translated: CASSFFQLRDRGGETQYF.

This clonotype occurred a few times. The rearrangement links TRBV7-9 to TRBJ2-3; possible D gene TRBD1, 6 bases. V was shortened by 4 bases and J by 0 bases, with 14 bases between the two germline ends. This CDR3 has 16 residues. Germline V CDR1 and CDR2: SEHNR, FQNEAQ (reference sequence). The CDR3: CASSSTQGFSTDTQYF. CDR3 in DNA: TGTGCCAGCAGCTCTACACAGGGATTTAGCACAGATACGCAGTATTTT.

This chain joins TRBV7-3 and TRBJ2-5; D is possibly TRBD2 (5 bases). Germline CDR1 SGHTA, CDR2 FQGTGA. The V and J ends lost 8 bases and 5 bases respectively, with 15 bases between them. This CDR3 spans 13 amino acids. DNA of the CDR3: TGTGCCAGCTCAGACGCTAGCCGGGAGACCCAGTACTTC. This codes for CASSDASRETQYF.

In this sample, this clonotype turned up many times. This chain links TRBV30 with TRBJ1-1; possibly TRBD1 for D (5 bases). This CDR3 is 11 amino acids long. The germline gives CDR1 GTSNPN, CDR2 SVGIG (reference sequence). With 6 bases removed from V and 5 bases from J, the gap between germline ends came to 10 bases. CDR3 amino acids: CACERGTEAFF. CDR3 nucleotides: TGTGCCTGTGAGAGGGGAACTGAAGCTTTCTTT.

In its sample, this clonotype was seen many times. This chain uses TRBV4-3 with TRBJ1-6, with TRBD1 as a possible D gene (5 bases). Trimming pared 2 bases from V and 2 bases from J, leaving 10 bases between. This CDR3 has 16 amino acids. Germline V lookup: CDR1 LGHNA, CDR2 YSLEER. CDR3 DNA sequence: TGCGCCAGCAGCCAACAGGGAAAGGCCTATAATTCACCCCTCCACTTT. Translated, it gives CASSQQGKAYNSPLHF.

The gene calls are TRBV9 and TRBJ2-3, with D unresolved. CDR1 is SGDLS, CDR2 YYNGEE, per germline. This CDR3 is 14 amino acids long. Trimming took 0 bases from V and 2 from J, leaving 7 bases between them. The CDR3 nucleotides are TGTGCCAGCAGCGTAGTAGTGTCCACAGATACGCAGTATTTT. This encodes CASSVVVSTDTQYF.

This clonotype was picked up a small number of times. This chain joins TRBV11-2 and TRBJ2-1, with TRBD1 as a possible D gene (6 bases). Germline CDR1 reads SGHAT; CDR2 reads FQNNGV. V lost 3 bases and J lost 4, with 13 bases in between. This CDR3 has 15 residues. This chain's CDR3 is CASSFREGGYNEQFF. In nucleotides, the CDR3 is TGTGCCAGCAGCTTTCGAGAAGGGGGATACAATGAGCAGTTCTTC.

This clonotype was counted many times. The chain carries TRBV14 and TRBJ1-1; D unresolved. Germline loops: CDR1 SGHDN, CDR2 FVKESK. Deletions cut 4 bases from V and 7 bases from J, with 16 bases between. The CDR3 extends over 14 amino acids. CDR3 sequence (DNA): TGTGCCAGCAGCCTACGGGAGGGCTCCAATGAAGCTTTCTTT. This encodes CASSLREGSNEAFF.

This rearrangement joins TRBV29-1 to TRBJ2-3; D call uncertain. The CDR3 is 13 amino acids. The germline V gene encodes CDR1 SQVTM and CDR2 ANQGSEA. V lost 4 bases and J 3 bases, leaving 11 bases between the germline ends. CDR3 sequence reads: CSVGAFLTDTQYF. In nucleotides, the CDR3 is TGCAGCGTTGGGGCCTTCTTGACAGATACGCAGTATTTT.